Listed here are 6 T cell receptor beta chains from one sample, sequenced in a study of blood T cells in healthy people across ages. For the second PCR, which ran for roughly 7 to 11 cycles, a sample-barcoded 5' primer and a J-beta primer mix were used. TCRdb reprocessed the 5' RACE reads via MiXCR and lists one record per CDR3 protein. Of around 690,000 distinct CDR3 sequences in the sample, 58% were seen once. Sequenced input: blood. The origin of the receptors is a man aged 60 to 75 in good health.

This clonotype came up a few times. CDR3 sequence (DNA): TGTGCCAGCAGCTTCGGCGACAGGGTGGGAAACATTCAGTACTTC. It codes for CASSFGDRVGNIQYF. V gene TRBV5-6 combines with J gene TRBJ2-4, with 7 nucleotides matching TRBD1. This CDR3 region has 15 residues. Unmatched junction bases numbered 8, after V lost 2 bases and J lost 6 bases. In germline, CDR1 is SGHDT, CDR2 YYEEEE.

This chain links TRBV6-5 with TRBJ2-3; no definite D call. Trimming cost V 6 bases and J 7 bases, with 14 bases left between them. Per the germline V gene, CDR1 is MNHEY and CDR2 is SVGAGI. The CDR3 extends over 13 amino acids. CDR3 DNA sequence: TGTGCCAGCAGGCCCCCTAGGCGCAATACGCAGTATTTT. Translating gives CASRPPRRNTQYF.

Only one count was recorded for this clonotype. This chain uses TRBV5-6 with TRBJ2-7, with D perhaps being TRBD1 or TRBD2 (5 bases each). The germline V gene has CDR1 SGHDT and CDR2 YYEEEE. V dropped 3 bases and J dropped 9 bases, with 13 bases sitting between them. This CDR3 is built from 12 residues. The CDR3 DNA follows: TGTGCCAGCAGCTCCTCATTCGGGGCGCAGTACTTC. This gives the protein CASSSSFGAQYF.

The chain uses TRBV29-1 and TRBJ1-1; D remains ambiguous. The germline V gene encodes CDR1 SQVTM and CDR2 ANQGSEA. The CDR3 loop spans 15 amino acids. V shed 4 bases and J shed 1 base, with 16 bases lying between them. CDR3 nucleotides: TGCAGCGTTGGGGATGGAGGCACCCAGAACACTGAAGCTTTCTTT. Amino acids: CSVGDGGTQNTEAFF.

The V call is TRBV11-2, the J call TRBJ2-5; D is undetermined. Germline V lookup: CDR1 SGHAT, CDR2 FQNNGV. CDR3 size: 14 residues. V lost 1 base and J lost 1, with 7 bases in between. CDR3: CASSLGWLQETQYF. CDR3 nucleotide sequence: TGTGCCAGCAGCTTAGGGTGGCTCCAAGAGACCCAGTACTTC.

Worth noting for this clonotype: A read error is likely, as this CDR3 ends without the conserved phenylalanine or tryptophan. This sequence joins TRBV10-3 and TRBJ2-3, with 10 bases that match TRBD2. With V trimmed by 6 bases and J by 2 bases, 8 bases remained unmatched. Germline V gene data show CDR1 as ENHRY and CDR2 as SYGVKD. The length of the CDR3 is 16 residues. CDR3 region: CAISRKRGGITDTQYV. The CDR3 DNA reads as TGTGCCATCAGCCGGAAGCGGGGGGGGATCACAGATACGCAGTATGTT.